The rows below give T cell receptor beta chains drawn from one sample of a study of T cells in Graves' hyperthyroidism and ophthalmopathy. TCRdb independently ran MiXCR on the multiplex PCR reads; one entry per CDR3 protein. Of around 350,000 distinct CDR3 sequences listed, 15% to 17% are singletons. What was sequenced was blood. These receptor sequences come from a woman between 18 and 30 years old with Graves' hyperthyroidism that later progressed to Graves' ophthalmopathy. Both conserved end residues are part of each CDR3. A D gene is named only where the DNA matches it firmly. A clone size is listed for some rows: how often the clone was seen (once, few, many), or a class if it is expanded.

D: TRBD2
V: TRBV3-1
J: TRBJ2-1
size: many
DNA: TGTGCCAGCAGCCCACGGACTAGCGGGGGTTTCTACAATGAGCAGTTCTTC
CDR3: CASSPRTSGGFYNEQFF

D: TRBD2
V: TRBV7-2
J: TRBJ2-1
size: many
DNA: TGTGCCAGCAGCCCCGGGACTAGCGGGAGTAGGTTAGGTGAGCAGTTCTTC
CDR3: CASSPGTSGSRLGEQFF

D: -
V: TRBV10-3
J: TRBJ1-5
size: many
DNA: TGTGCCACGAAAAAAGCCACGGGACAAAACAATCAGCCCCAGCATTTT
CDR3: CATKKATGQNNQPQHF

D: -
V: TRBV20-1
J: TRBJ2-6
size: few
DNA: TGCAGTGCTAGCCCCGCAGTAACCAGCTCTGGGGCCAACGTCCTGACTTTC
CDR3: CSASPAVTSSGANVLTF

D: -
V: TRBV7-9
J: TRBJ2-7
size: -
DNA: TGTGCCAGCAGCTCAAGCCAGGTAGCCACTTACGAGCAGTACTTC
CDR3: CASSSSQVATYEQYF

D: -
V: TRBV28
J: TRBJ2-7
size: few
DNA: TGTGCCAGCAGAGCGCCGACTAGAGGCTACGAGCAGTACTTC
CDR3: CASRAPTRGYEQYF

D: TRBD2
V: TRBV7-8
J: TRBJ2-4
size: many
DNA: TGTGCCAGCAGCAGTCTGATCGGGACTAGCGGTGACATTCAGTACTTC
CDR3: CASSSLIGTSGDIQYF

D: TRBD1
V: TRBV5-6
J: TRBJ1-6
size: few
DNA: TGTGCCAGCAGCCCGTATCGGGGGACAGGGGGGGCTTATTTGCCCCTCCACTTT
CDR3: CASSPYRGTGGAYLPLHF

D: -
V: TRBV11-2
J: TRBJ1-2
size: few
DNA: TGTGCCAGCAGCTTAGCAGGGACGGGTGTCGCGGGCTATGGCTACACCTTC
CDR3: CASSLAGTGVAGYGYTF

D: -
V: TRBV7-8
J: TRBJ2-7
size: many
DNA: TGTGCCAGCAGCTTGGCGGGAAACTACGAGCAGTACTTC
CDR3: CASSLAGNYEQYF

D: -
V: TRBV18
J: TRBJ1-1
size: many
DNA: TGTGCCAGCTCACCACCGTACGGGCGAGGGAACACTGAAGCTTTCTTT
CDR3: CASSPPYGRGNTEAFF

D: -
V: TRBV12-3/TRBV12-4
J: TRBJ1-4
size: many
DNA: TGTGCCAGCAGCCTGATACAGGGACATAATGAAAAACTGTTTTTT
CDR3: CASSLIQGHNEKLFF

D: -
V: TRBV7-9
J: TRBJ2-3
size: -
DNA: TGTGCCAGCAGCTTAGTCCGGGTCGATACGCAGTATTTT
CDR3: CASSLVRVDTQYF

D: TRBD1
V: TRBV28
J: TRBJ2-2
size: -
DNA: TGTGCCAGCAGGTGGACAGGGGACACCGGGGAGCTGTTTTTT
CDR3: CASRWTGDTGELFF

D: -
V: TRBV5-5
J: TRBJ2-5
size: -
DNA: TGTGCCAGCAGCTTGGGGGGACTTCGGGGTTCTTTACGAGAGACCCAGTACTTC
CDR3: CASSLGGLRGSLRETQYF

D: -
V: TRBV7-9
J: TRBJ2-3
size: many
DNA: TGTGCCAGCAGCTGGGGGGCCGCTCCAGATACGCAGTATTTT
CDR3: CASSWGAAPDTQYF

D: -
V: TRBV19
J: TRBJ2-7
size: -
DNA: TGTGCCAGTAGTTTATTGTGGGGACCCCCCTCCTACGAGCAGTACTTC
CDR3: CASSLLWGPPSYEQYF

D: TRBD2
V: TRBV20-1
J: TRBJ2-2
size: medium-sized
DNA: TGCAGTGCTAGTGACGGACTAGAAACGAACACCGGGGAGCTGTTTTTT
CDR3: CSASDGLETNTGELFF

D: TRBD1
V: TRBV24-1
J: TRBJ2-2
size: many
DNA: TGTGCCACCAGTGATATCTCAGGGGGCGACACCGGGGAGCTGTTTTTT
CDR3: CATSDISGGDTGELFF

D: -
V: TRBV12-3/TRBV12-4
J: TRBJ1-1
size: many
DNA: TGTGCCAGCAGTAGCTACAGAAACACTGAAGCTTTCTTT
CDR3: CASSSYRNTEAFF

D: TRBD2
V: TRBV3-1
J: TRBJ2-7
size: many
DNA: TGTGCCAGCAGCCCGAGCGGGAAGCCACCCTACGAGCAGTACTTC
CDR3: CASSPSGKPPYEQYF

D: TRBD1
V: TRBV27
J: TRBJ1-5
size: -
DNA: TGTGCCAGCAGCCTCGGACAGGGACGGTTTGGGTATCAGCCCCAGCATTTT
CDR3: CASSLGQGRFGYQPQHF

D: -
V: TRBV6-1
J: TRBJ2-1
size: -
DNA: TGTGCCAGCAGCAGCTACTTGACAGACAATGAGCAGTTCTTC
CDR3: CASSSYLTDNEQFF

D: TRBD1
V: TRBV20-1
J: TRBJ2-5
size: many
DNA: TGCAGTGCCAGTAGTCCGGGACAGGGACTGGAGACCCAGTACTTC
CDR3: CSASSPGQGLETQYF

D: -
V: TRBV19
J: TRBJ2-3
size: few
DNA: TGTGCCAGTAGTATCCGAGGCCGGTACCAAGGAACGCAGTATTTT
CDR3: CASSIRGRYQGTQYF

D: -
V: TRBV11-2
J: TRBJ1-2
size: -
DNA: TGTGCCAGCAGGAAGGACAGCAACTATGGCTACACCTTC
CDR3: CASRKDSNYGYTF

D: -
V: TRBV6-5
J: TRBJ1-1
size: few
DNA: TGTGCCAGCAGTTACTCGGGCGTGAACACTGAAGCTTTCTTT
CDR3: CASSYSGVNTEAFF

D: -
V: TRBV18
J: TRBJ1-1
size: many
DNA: TGTGCCAGCTCACCATTTGACGGGCCTGAAGCTTTCTTT
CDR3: CASSPFDGPEAFF

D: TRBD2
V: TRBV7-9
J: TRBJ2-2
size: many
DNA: TGTGCCAGCAGCACCCTTGGCGGGAGGATGTACACCGGGGAGCTGTTTTTT
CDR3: CASSTLGGRMYTGELFF

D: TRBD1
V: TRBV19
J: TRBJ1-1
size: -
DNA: TGTGCCAGTATGGACAGGGGGATAACTGAAGCTTTCTTT
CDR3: CASMDRGITEAFF

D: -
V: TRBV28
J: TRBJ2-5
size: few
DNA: TGTGCCAGCAGTTTTACCGGGCAACAGGGATCCCAAGAGACCCAGTACTTC
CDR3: CASSFTGQQGSQETQYF

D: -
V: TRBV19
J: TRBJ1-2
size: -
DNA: TGTGCCAGTAAGCCCTCGTCAGGGGTCTATGGCTACACCTTC
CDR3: CASKPSSGVYGYTF

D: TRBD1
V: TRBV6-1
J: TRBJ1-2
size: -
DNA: TGTGCCAGCAGCAGACAGGGTCTACAGTATGGCTACACCTTC
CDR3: CASSRQGLQYGYTF

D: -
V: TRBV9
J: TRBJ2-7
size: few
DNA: TGTGCCAGCAGCCCCCTCCGGGACCAGAGCGCCTACGAGCAGTACTTC
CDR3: CASSPLRDQSAYEQYF

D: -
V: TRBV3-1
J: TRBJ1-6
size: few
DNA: TGTGCCAGCACCCTCCGGGAACGGTGGGGAGATTCACCCCTCCACTTT
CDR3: CASTLRERWGDSPLHF

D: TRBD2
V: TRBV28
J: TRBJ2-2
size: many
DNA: TGTGCCAGCAGCCTCTTACGGGAGGTTCCCGGGGAGCTGTTTTTT
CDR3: CASSLLREVPGELFF

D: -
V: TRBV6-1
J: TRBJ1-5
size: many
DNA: TGTGCCAGCAGTGAAGCTACAGGCGGAAGTCAGCCCCAGCATTTT
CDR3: CASSEATGGSQPQHF

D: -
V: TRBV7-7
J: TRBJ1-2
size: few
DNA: TGTGCTAGCAGCCCTCGGCCGCTCCCTAACTATGGCTACACCTTC
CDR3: CASSPRPLPNYGYTF

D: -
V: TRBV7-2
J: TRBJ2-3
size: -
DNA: TGTGCCAGCAGCTTATCACAGGCCCGGGATACGCAGTATTTT
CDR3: CASSLSQARDTQYF

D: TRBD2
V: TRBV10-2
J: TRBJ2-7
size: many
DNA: TGCGCCAGCAGACAAAGCGGGAGTGGTCTCTACGAGCAGTACTTC
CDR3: CASRQSGSGLYEQYF

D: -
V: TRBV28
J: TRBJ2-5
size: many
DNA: TGTGCCAGCAGTTTCCCAGGACTTTTTTCCGGGAGTGGTGAGACCCAGTACTTC
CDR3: CASSFPGLFSGSGETQYF

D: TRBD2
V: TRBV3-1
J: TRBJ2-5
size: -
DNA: TGTGCCAGCAGCCAAGGCGGGACTATCCTCCACAAGACCCAGTACTTC
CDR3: CASSQGGTILHKTQYF

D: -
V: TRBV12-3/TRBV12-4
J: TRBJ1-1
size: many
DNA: TGTGCCAGCAGTTCCCGGCGGGTGAACACTGAAGCTTTCTTT
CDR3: CASSSRRVNTEAFF

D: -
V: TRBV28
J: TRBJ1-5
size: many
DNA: TGTGCCAGCAGTTTATATGGGGGAACGGAACCCCAGCATTTT
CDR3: CASSLYGGTEPQHF

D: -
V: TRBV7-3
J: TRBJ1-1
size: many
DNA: TGTGCCAGCAGCCCTGCAGGGCAGAACACTGAAGCTTTCTTT
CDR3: CASSPAGQNTEAFF

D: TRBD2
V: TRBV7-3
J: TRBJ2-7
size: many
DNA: TGTGCCAGCAGTCAAATCGGACTAGCGGGAGGGCCCTACGAGGAGCAGTACTTC
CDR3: CASSQIGLAGGPYEEQYF

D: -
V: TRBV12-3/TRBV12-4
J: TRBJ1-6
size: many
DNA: TGTGCCAGCAGTTATTCCCCGGGGAATTCACCCCTCCACTTT
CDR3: CASSYSPGNSPLHF

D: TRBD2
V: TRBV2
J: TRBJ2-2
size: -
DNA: TGTGCCAGCAGTGAGACTAGCGGAAACACCGGGGAGCTGTTTTTT
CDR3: CASSETSGNTGELFF

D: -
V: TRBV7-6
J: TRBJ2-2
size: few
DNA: TGTGCCAGCAGCTTAGCCTATCGTAGGGCGGTGAACACCGGGGAGCTGTTTTTT
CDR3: CASSLAYRRAVNTGELFF

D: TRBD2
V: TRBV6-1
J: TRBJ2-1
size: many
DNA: TGTGCCAGCAGCTCAGGGTGGACTAGCGGGAGGCATGAGCAGTTCTTC
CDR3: CASSSGWTSGRHEQFF

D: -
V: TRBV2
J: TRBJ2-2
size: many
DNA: TGTGCCAGCAGTGAAGTCAGATCGAACACCGGGGAGCTGTTTTTT
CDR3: CASSEVRSNTGELFF

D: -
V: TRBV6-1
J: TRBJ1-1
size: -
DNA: TGTGCCAGCAGTCCCAGTCCCCGGGCTGAAACTTTCTTT
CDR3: CASSPSPRAETFF

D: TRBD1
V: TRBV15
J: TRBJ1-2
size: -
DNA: TGTGCCACCAGCAGAGAGGGGGGGGACAGGGAATCAGCTAGCAACTCTGGCTACACCTTC
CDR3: CATSREGGDRESASNSGYTF